These 24 T cell receptor beta chains came from one sample sequenced in a study of T cells in Graves' hyperthyroidism and ophthalmopathy. Template material for amplifying TCR beta CDR3 regions consisted of RNA transcripts. First-round RT-PCR targeting the TCR CDR3 was performed with the HTBI primer set. TCRdb itself ran the multiplex PCR reads through MiXCR, one entry per CDR3 protein. The sample includes around 580,000 distinct CDR3 sequences, around 17% of them seen just once. The sample taken for sequencing was blood. These receptors were taken from a woman under 30 with Graves' hyperthyroidism.

The genes are TRBV11-2 and TRBJ1-1; maybe TRBD1 (6 bases). The CDR3 runs 16 residues. Germline V gene lookup returns CDR1 SGHAT and CDR2 FQNNGV. The V end lost 5 bases, the J end lost 2 bases, and 18 bases lay between the germline ends. CDR3 nucleotide sequence: TGTGCCAGCAGCCTTGGGGCGGGGGGGCAAAACACTGAAGCTTTCTTT. Encoded protein: CASSLGAGGQNTEAFF.

There are many counts of this clonotype. The J gene is TRBJ1-1, the V gene TRBV7-2, with D possibly matching TRBD1 (5 bases). Per germline, CDR1 SGHTA and CDR2 FQGNSA. This CDR3 has 13 amino acids. V lost 5 bases and J 6 bases, leaving 13 bases between the germline ends. The CDR3 loop reads CASSRGGGPEAFF. In DNA form, the CDR3 reads TGTGCCAGCAGCCGAGGCGGGGGTCCTGAAGCTTTCTTT.

In regard to this clonotype: Germline is not matched at one junction end, which may reflect a read error. V gene TRBV2 combines with J gene TRBJ1-2; a possible D gene is TRBD1 (6 bases). CDR1 and CDR2 (germline): SNHLY, FYNNEI. This CDR3 is 15 amino acids long. The CDR3 nucleotides are TGTGCCAGCAGTGAAGCTGGAATGGGGGGCTATGGCTACAGCTTC. It specifies CASSEAGMGGYGYSF.

Concerning this clonotype: Given a much more abundant clone one base away, this may be a read error. The rearrangement joins TRBV28 to TRBJ2-3; 8 bases match TRBD2. V trimming: 5 bases; J trimming: 0 bases; junction bases outside the gene matches: 13. The CDR3 runs 18 residues. The germline gives CDR1 MDHEN, CDR2 SYDVKM. The CDR3 loop reads CASSDTTGGGRSTDTQYF. Here the CDR3 DNA reads TGTGCCAGCAGTGATACGACCGGTGGCGGGAGGAGCACAGATACGCAGTATTTT.

This clonotype showed up just a few times. This rearrangement joins TRBV6-2 or TRBV6-3 to TRBJ1-5; 8 bases agree with TRBD1. The CDR3 extends over 15 amino acids. Germline V gene lookup returns CDR1 MNHEY and CDR2 SVGEGT. V shed 2 bases and J 2 bases; nucleotides not matched to a gene: 2. This CDR3 is CASSYGTGRNQPQHF. The CDR3 coding sequence is TGTGCCAGCAGTTACGGGACAGGCCGCAATCAGCCCCAGCATTTT.

Only a few counts were recorded for this clonotype. The rearrangement links TRBV7-9 to TRBJ2-1; tentative D call: TRBD1 (6 bases). The V gene's germline CDR1 is SEHNR and CDR2 FQNEAQ (reference sequence). The CDR3 is 16 amino acids. V was trimmed by 6 bases and J by 0 bases, leaving 15 bases between them. CDR3 sequence (DNA): TGTGCCAGCAGGACGGGAACAGGGAGCTCCTACAATGAGCAGTTCTTC. Its protein product is CASRTGTGSSYNEQFF.

The chain employs TRBV29-1 and TRBJ2-7, with 12 nucleotides matching TRBD1. The V segment lost 7 bases and the J segment 4 bases; nucleotides outside the gene matches: 5. This CDR3 is built from 13 residues. The germline V gene encodes CDR1 SQVTM and CDR2 ANQGSEA. CDR3 DNA sequence: TGCAGCGCTGGGGGACAGGGGGCTTACGAGCAGTACTTC. Translating gives CSAGGQGAYEQYF.

This clonotype was recorded at least ten times. The rearrangement links TRBV3-1 to TRBJ2-7; D gene uncertain. This CDR3 has 14 residues. CDR1 and CDR2 (germline): LGHDT, YNNKEL (reference sequence). V lost 3 bases, J lost 0 bases, and 9 bases lay in between. The CDR3 protein is CASSQWESSYEQYF. The CDR3 coding sequence is TGTGCCAGCAGCCAGTGGGAAAGCTCCTACGAGCAGTACTTC.

The table lists this clonotype with many counts. The V call is TRBV2, the J call TRBJ2-2; D gene uncertain. This CDR3 region has 15 residues. Per the germline V gene, CDR1 is SNHLY and CDR2 is FYNNEI. Trimming cost V 4 bases and J 2 bases, with 11 bases left between them. CDR3 protein: CASSGSQINTGELFF. CDR3 in DNA: TGTGCCAGCAGTGGTTCGCAGATAAACACCGGGGAGCTGTTTTTT.

This clonotype was seen ten or more times. The CDR3 reads CASSEGEDQPQHF. As DNA, the CDR3 is TGTGCCAGCAGTGAGGGGGAGGATCAGCCCCAGCATTTT. The chain is built from TRBV28 and TRBJ1-5; D might be TRBD1 (6 bases). The ends were cut back, 5 bases at V and 5 bases at J, with 10 bases in the middle. The germline CDR1 and CDR2 sequences are MDHEN and SYDVKM. The CDR3 consists of 13 residues.

This clonotype was observed a handful of times. The CDR3 DNA reads TGTGCCAGCTCACCACCTAGGGCGGGACTAGCCCTCGAGCAGTACTTC. It translates to CASSPPRAGLALEQYF. The chain employs TRBV18 and TRBJ2-7; TRBD2 matches 9 bases. The CDR3 loop spans 16 amino acids. Germline loops: CDR1 KGHSH, CDR2 LQKENI. V trimming: 0 bases; J trimming: 6 bases; junction bases outside the gene matches: 9.

With regard to this clonotype: This may be a read error, as it is one base from a much larger clone. The chain links TRBV6-1 to TRBJ1-2; 8 nucleotides agree with TRBD1. The CDR3 is 14 amino acids. The junction had 9 bases not matched to a gene; V was cut back by 6 bases and J by 6 bases. Looked up from germline, CDR1 is MNHNS and CDR2 is SASEGT. In DNA form, the CDR3 reads TGTGCCAGCAGATCCCCGGACAGGGCCCATGGCTACACCTTC. Amino acids: CASRSPDRAHGYTF.

This clonotype has ten or more counts. The chain combines TRBV5-6 with TRBJ2-4; D might be TRBD2 (5 bases). Germline V gene data show CDR1 as SGHDT and CDR2 as YYEEEE. The CDR3 runs to 14 residues. Trimming pared 0 bases from V and 6 bases from J, leaving 10 bases between. CDR3 sequence reads: CASSLGGSRNIQYF. As DNA, the CDR3 is TGTGCCAGCAGCTTGGGAGGGTCTCGAAACATTCAGTACTTC.

The V and J genes are TRBV12-5 and TRBJ2-1, with 8 bases aligning to TRBD1. In germline, CDR1 is LGHNT, CDR2 FRNRAP. CDR3 length: 14 residues. V trimming: 2 bases; J trimming: 8 bases; junction bases outside the gene matches: 5. Here the CDR3 reads CASGLLTGVDEQFF. The CDR3 DNA is TGTGCTAGTGGTTTGTTGACAGGGGTGGATGAGCAGTTCTTC.

This clonotype was counted only a few times. The rearrangement joins TRBV19 to TRBJ2-7; D is undetermined. Germline-derived CDR1 and CDR2 are LNHDA and SQIVND (reference sequence). V lost 5 bases and J 2 bases, leaving 10 bases between the germline ends. This CDR3 has 13 amino acids. CDR3 protein: CASSHQRTYEQYF. CDR3 nucleotide sequence: TGTGCCAGTAGTCATCAGAGAACCTACGAGCAGTACTTC. Full variable domain (missing parts from reference TRBV19 and TRBJ2-7): DGGITQSPKYLFRKEGQNVTLSCEQNLNHDAMYWYRQDPGQGLRLIYYSQIVNDFQKGDIAEGYSVSREKKESFPLTVTSAQKNPTAFYLCASSHQRTYEQYFGPGTRLTVT.

The chain joins TRBV30 to TRBJ2-2; perhaps TRBD1 as D (5 bases). V was pared by 0 bases and J by 5 bases, with 10 bases between. There are 14 residues in the CDR3. Germline V gene sequence: CDR1 GTSNPN, CDR2 SVGIG (reference sequence). The CDR3 DNA reads as TGTGCCTGGAGTGTTGCGGCAGGGACCGGGGAGCTGTTTTTT. As protein: CAWSVAAGTGELFF.

This clonotype appeared a few times. The rearrangement links TRBV20-1 to TRBJ2-7; D gene uncertain. There are 13 residues in the CDR3. Germline values: CDR1 DFQATT, CDR2 SNEGSKA (reference sequence). V gave up 6 bases and J gave up 2 bases, with 14 bases separating them. This CDR3 reads CSALRIIAYEQYF. CDR3 DNA: TGCAGTGCCCTGCGAATTATAGCCTACGAGCAGTACTTC.

This clonotype has more than one count but fewer than ten. The chain uses TRBV11-3 and TRBJ2-5; 7 bases map to TRBD2. Germline-derived CDR1 and CDR2 are SGHNT and YENEEA. The CDR3 consists of 14 residues. Unmatched junction bases numbered 8, after V lost 5 bases and J lost 5 bases. As DNA, the CDR3 is TGTGCCAGCAGCCTCACCGGGGGGTGGGAGACCCAGTACTTC. Translated: CASSLTGGWETQYF.

The chain links TRBV9 to TRBJ2-2; the D gene is possibly TRBD2 (6 bases). CDR3 length: 16 residues. Trimming took 0 bases from V and 0 from J, leaving 9 bases between them. CDR1 is SGDLS, CDR2 YYNGEE, per germline. The CDR3, as DNA: TGTGCCAGCAGCGTAGACGGGGGTGCGAACACCGGGGAGCTGTTTTTT. It is translated as CASSVDGGANTGELFF.

The V and J genes are TRBV10-2 and TRBJ1-3, with D possibly TRBD1 on 6 matching bases. The V gene's germline CDR1 is WSHSY and CDR2 SAAADI. The V end was cut by 4 bases, the J end by 4 bases, with 11 bases between. The CDR3 consists of 14 residues. The CDR3 spells CASSAVGTGNTIYF. In DNA form, the CDR3 reads TGCGCCAGCAGTGCAGTCGGGACAGGAAACACCATATATTTT.

The rearrangement uses TRBV12-3 or TRBV12-4 and TRBJ2-2, with D possibly matching TRBD1 (6 bases). The CDR3 contains 15 residues. Trimming removed 3 bases at V and 5 bases at J, with 13 bases between. This CDR3 is CASSFRAGVTGELFF. The CDR3 coding sequence is TGTGCCAGCAGTTTCAGGGCAGGGGTTACCGGGGAGCTGTTTTTT.

The V gene is TRBV9, the J gene TRBJ1-2; D is perhaps TRBD1 (6 bases). Trimming shortened V by 0 bases and J by 8 bases, and 14 bases separated the two germline ends. Germline values: CDR1 SGDLS, CDR2 YYNGEE. The CDR3 is made up of 14 amino acids. The CDR3 bases are TGTGCCAGCAGCGTAGAAGGGGGGCTAGGGGGCTACACCTTC. Residues: CASSVEGGLGGYTF.

In its sample, this clonotype was seen many times. This rearrangement joins TRBV27 to TRBJ1-1; perhaps TRBD1 as D (6 bases). This CDR3 region has 14 residues. V was trimmed by 4 bases and J by 4 bases, leaving 13 bases between them. Germline CDR1 MNHEY, CDR2 SMNVEV (reference sequence). The CDR3 region is CASSSRGGGTEAFF. The DNA of the CDR3 is TGTGCCAGCAGTTCGAGGGGAGGGGGCACTGAAGCTTTCTTT.

This clonotype was counted at least ten times. The CDR3 bases are TGTGCCAGCCTAAGCGGGACTCGGAACACCGGGGAGCTGTTTTTT. This encodes CASLSGTRNTGELFF. This chain connects TRBV28 to TRBJ2-2; 7 nucleotides align to TRBD2. The CDR3 loop spans 15 amino acids. The germline CDR1 and CDR2 sequences are MDHEN and SYDVKM. The ends lost 8 bases at V and 1 base at J; junction bases unmatched: 7.